What follows are 13 T cell receptor beta chains derived from one specimen sequenced in a study of blood T cell repertoires in COVID-19. Sequencing was performed with immunoSEQ multiplex PCR; in TCRdb, only in-frame clones are kept and a portion is missing. The sample lists 200,000 to 250,000 clones, around four fifths occurring once. Sequenced: peripheral blood. Receptors originate from a woman aged 80 or over with active or convalescent COVID-19.

The chain links TRBV5-1 to TRBJ1-3, with unresolved D. V lost 6 bases to trimming and J lost 1 base, with 11 bases between them. Germline assignment: CDR1 SGHRS and CDR2 YFSETQ. This CDR3 region has 14 residues. Here the CDR3 reads CASKSSESGNTIYF. CDR3 sequence (DNA): TGCGCCAGCAAGAGTTCGGAGTCTGGAAACACCATATATTTT.

The chain is built from TRBV6-2 or TRBV6-3 and TRBJ1-2, with 8 bases that match TRBD1. The junction had 11 bases not matched to a gene; V was cut back by 5 bases and J by 3 bases. From germline, CDR1 is MNHEY and CDR2 SVGEGT. CDR3 length: 16 residues. CDR3 protein: CASSVSRDRLHYGYTF. CDR3 nucleotides: TGTGCCAGCAGTGTCTCTCGGGACAGGCTACACTATGGCTACACCTTC.

The rearrangement joins TRBV19 to TRBJ1-2; no clear D gene. The CDR3 extends over 13 amino acids. Germline CDR1 is LNHDA and CDR2 is SQIVND (reference sequence). The V end was cut by 5 bases, the J end by 7 bases, with 14 bases between. The CDR3 region is CASSWRRWGGYTF. CDR3 nucleotides: TGTGCCAGTAGTTGGCGGAGGTGGGGTGGCTACACCTTC.

V and J are TRBV5-4 and TRBJ2-7, with 10 positions matching TRBD2. Germline-derived CDR1 and CDR2 are SGHNT and YYREEE (reference sequence). This CDR3 has 17 amino acids. V shed 4 bases and J 1 base; nucleotides not matched to a gene: 11. This CDR3 reads CASSREASGSSSYEQYF. Written as DNA, the CDR3 is TGTGCCAGCAGCCGGGAGGCTAGCGGGAGCTCATCCTACGAGCAGTACTTC.

The V call is TRBV6-2 or TRBV6-3, the J call TRBJ1-3, with D tentatively TRBD1 (5 bases). Trimming shortened V by 5 bases and J by 0 bases, and 11 bases separated the two germline ends. The germline V gene encodes CDR1 MNHEY and CDR2 SVGEGT. This CDR3 region has 15 residues. The CDR3 spells CASSDTGSSGNTIYF. The CDR3 region has the DNA TGTGCCAGCAGTGATACAGGAAGCTCTGGAAACACCATATATTTT.

This clone was found once. The rearrangement joins TRBV11-3 to TRBJ1-2; a weak D match, TRBD1 (6 bases). The V and J ends lost 5 bases and 1 base respectively, with 17 bases between them. The CDR3 sequence is 16 residues long. Per the germline V gene, CDR1 is SGHNT and CDR2 is YENEEA. The CDR3 coding sequence is TGTGCCAGCAGCCTAAAGCCGGACAGTTATAACTATGGCTACACCTTC. This sequence encodes CASSLKPDSYNYGYTF.

The gene calls are TRBV4-1 and TRBJ2-2; TRBD2 matches 7 bases. Germline assignment: CDR1 MGHRA and CDR2 YSYEKL. The trim removed 0 bases at V and 4 bases at J, leaving 5 bases unmatched. The CDR3 length is 16 residues. The CDR3 DNA reads TGCGCCAGCAGCCAAGATCCGGGGGGTCCCACCGGGGAGCTGTTTTTT. It specifies CASSQDPGGPTGELFF.

The rearrangement links TRBV27 to TRBJ1-2; 7 nucleotides agree with TRBD1. The CDR3 runs to 14 residues. V gave up 2 bases and J gave up 4 bases; unmatched junction bases: 4. Germline V gene data show CDR1 as MNHEY and CDR2 as SMNVEV (reference sequence). Here the CDR3 DNA reads TGTGCCAGCAGTTTACACAACAGGGGCTATGGCTACACCTTC. This encodes CASSLHNRGYGYTF.

V is TRBV2 and J is TRBJ2-2; 14 bases agree with TRBD2. The CDR3 runs 20 residues. The germline gives CDR1 SNHLY, CDR2 FYNNEI. V lost 5 bases, J lost 5 bases, and 16 bases stayed unmatched. The CDR3 spells CASSTNRAGTSGSITGELFF. The CDR3 DNA is TGTGCCAGCAGTACAAACAGGGCCGGGACTAGCGGGAGTATTACCGGGGAGCTGTTTTTT.

For this clone: Compared with germline, one end of the junction differs, possibly owing to a read error. This sequence joins TRBV10-3 and TRBJ2-7; 7 bases match TRBD1. Germline-derived CDR1 and CDR2 are ENHRY and SYGVKD. This CDR3 has 10 residues. CDR3 protein: CAIRSGQWHF. The CDR3 DNA is TGTGCCATCAGGTCGGGACAGTGGCACTTC.

The sample holds a few counts of this clone. The chain recombines TRBV6-7 with TRBJ2-3, with TRBD2 matching 12 bases. TRBV6-7 is treated as an ORF (open reading frame) with a function not yet certain. The CDR3 extends over 21 amino acids. The V segment lost 6 bases and the J segment 12 bases; nucleotides outside the gene matches: 31. The CDR3: CASRNLPPLISTSGRGGRQYF. The CDR3 DNA reads TGTGCCAGCAGAAACCTCCCCCCTCTTATCTCGACTAGCGGGAGAGGGGGACGACAGTATTTT.

There are many counts of this clone. The rearrangement joins TRBV5-1 to TRBJ2-3; D remains ambiguous. Germline V gene sequence: CDR1 SGHRS, CDR2 YFSETQ. The ends were cut back, 0 bases at V and 6 bases at J, with 14 bases in the middle. There are 15 residues in the CDR3. DNA of the CDR3: TGCGCCAGCAGCTTGGATGATCCTAGGTTGGATACGCAGTATTTT. Translating gives CASSLDDPRLDTQYF.

Remarks on this clone: The junction does not match germline at one end; this may be a read error. This chain connects TRBV6-5 to TRBJ1-6; TRBD1 aligns across 7 bases. Germline lookup yields CDR1 MNHEY and CDR2 SVGAGI. This CDR3 comprises 13 residues. In DNA, the CDR3 is TGTGCCAGCAGTCCGGTGGGTGGGACAGCCCTCAACTTT. Protein product: CASSPVGGTALNF.